These T cell receptor beta chains were read from a single sample in a study of shared clonotypes between healthy human individuals. Method: immunoSEQ multiplex PCR; TCRdb's copy keeps in-frame clones and lacks some. This sample carries about 87,000 clones, around half of them seen once, and the ten largest clones take about 14%. The sequenced sample was PBMCs. The receptors originated from a middle-aged woman in good health. Some clones in this sample may be carry-over from other donors' samples. Each CDR3 is given with its conserved first and last residue. The order of the fields is V gene, J gene, D gene, clone size, CDR3 protein, CDR3 DNA. D genes are given only for firm matches. Size is omitted from some rows. Given values are once, few, many or a class for expanded clones.

TRBV30,TRBJ2-7,TRBD2,-,CAWSPGLAGGTSYEQYF,TGTGCCTGGTCGCCGGGACTAGCGGGAGGAACCTCCTACGAGCAGTACTTC
TRBV30,TRBJ1-1,-,-,CAWSVKGVTEAFF,TGTGCCTGGAGTGTCAAGGGGGTTACTGAAGCTTTCTTT
TRBV5-1,TRBJ1-2,-,-,CASSVGDRSNYGYTF,TGCGCCAGCAGCGTCGGGGACCGAAGCAACTATGGCTACACCTTC
TRBV5-8,TRBJ2-7,TRBD2,-,CASSSLLAGGSYEQYF,TGTGCCAGCAGCTCCCTACTAGCGGGGGGCTCCTACGAGCAGTACTTC
TRBV29-1,TRBJ2-1,-,-,CSVEDGGELSYNEQFF,TGCAGCGTTGAAGATGGAGGGGAGTTATCCTACAATGAGCAGTTCTTC
TRBV9,TRBJ2-1,-,-,CASSVGADPISNEQFF,TGTGCCAGCAGCGTAGGGGCAGATCCAATTTCGAATGAGCAGTTCTTC
TRBV29-1,TRBJ1-3,-,many,CSVVRQPPGNTIYF,TGCAGCGTTGTTAGACAGCCTCCGGGAAACACCATATATTTT
TRBV29-1,TRBJ2-2,-,few,CSVGGSMNTGELFF,TGCAGCGTTGGTGGGTCCATGAACACCGGGGAGCTGTTTTTT
TRBV28,TRBJ2-7,TRBD2,few,CASRLGERETGEQYF,TGTGCCAGCAGGCTCGGTGAGCGGGAGACGGGGGAGCAGTACTTC
TRBV9,TRBJ2-3,TRBD1,few,CASSSASGTGTNTQYF,TGTGCCAGCAGCTCCGCAAGTGGGACAGGGACGAATACGCAGTATTTT
TRBV4-1,TRBJ1-2,TRBD1,many,CASSQDRVYYGYTF,TGCGCCAGCAGCCAGGACAGGGTTTACTATGGCTACACCTTC
TRBV18,TRBJ2-7,TRBD2,-,CASSPRNSGSLGRSSYEQYF,TGTGCCAGCTCACCCCGTAACAGCGGGAGCCTCGGTCGAAGCTCCTACGAGCAGTACTTC
TRBV7-2,TRBJ1-2,-,few,CASSLMGPYGYTF,TGTGCCAGCAGCTTAATGGGCCCCTATGGCTACACCTTC
TRBV6-4,TRBJ2-1,TRBD2,many,CASSGTSESYNEQFF,TGTGCCAGCAGCGGCACTAGCGAGTCCTACAATGAGCAGTTCTTC
TRBV6-1,TRBJ1-1,TRBD1,-,CASTQGTGETF,TGTGCCAGCACCCAGGGGACAGGGGAAACCTTT
TRBV7-9,TRBJ2-7,-,few,CASSPGTHSYEQYF,TGTGCCAGCAGCCCGGGAACTCACTCCTACGAGCAGTACTTC
TRBV5-4,TRBJ2-7,-,-,CASSPTGVSYEQYF,TGTGCCAGCAGCCCGACGGGCGTCTCCTACGAGCAGTACTTC
TRBV29-1,TRBJ1-2,-,many,CSVVKGYTF,TGCAGCGTTGTAAAGGGCTACACCTTC
TRBV20-1,TRBJ1-4,-,many,CSAGGEKLFF,TGCAGTGCTGGGGGTGAAAAACTGTTTTTT
TRBV6-4,TRBJ1-2,TRBD1,many,CASSPTGFSNYGYTF,TGTGCCAGCAGCCCGACAGGGTTTTCTAACTATGGCTACACCTTC
TRBV6-5,TRBJ2-7,-,-,CASSGNWVSEQYF,TGTGCCAGCAGTGGCAATTGGGTTTCCGAGCAGTACTTC
TRBV18,TRBJ1-1,-,few,CASSPGQPQNTEAFF,TGTGCCAGCTCACCCGGACAGCCCCAAAACACTGAAGCTTTCTTT
TRBV15,TRBJ2-7,TRBD2,-,CATSRLGGSGRAREQYF,TGTGCCACCAGCAGACTCGGAGGGAGCGGGAGGGCTCGTGAGCAGTACTTC
TRBV15,TRBJ1-5,-,many,CATSRGNQPQHF,TGTGCCACCAGCAGAGGGAATCAGCCCCAGCATTTT
TRBV18,TRBJ1-1,-,-,CASSPMGGVNTEAFF,TGTGCCAGCTCACCCATGGGAGGGGTGAACACTGAAGCTTTCTTT
TRBV28,TRBJ2-7,-,-,CASSRGPTSSYEQYF,TGTGCCAGCAGTAGGGGACCGACGAGCTCCTACGAGCAGTACTTC
TRBV10-2,TRBJ2-7,TRBD2,-,CASSSRTSGSFNEQYF,TGCGCCAGCAGTTCTCGGACTAGCGGGAGCTTCAACGAGCAGTACTTC